The present T cell receptor (beta chain) was sequenced within a study of T-cell memory formation after mild COVID-19 (dated by TCRdb to the early 2020s). Turning to the overall study: TCR sequence clusters from the two donors were found to be largely donor specific. The cohort was made up of two young adult volunteers, one female and one male, who were previously healthy. T-cell clones expanding and contracting after mild COVID-19 in two donors were tracked by longitudinal TCRalpha and TCRbeta repertoire sequencing.

The study at large found these results: Contracting CD4+ clones were found mainly in CM and EM memory subsets, while CD8+ clones were enriched in EMRA. Clones that contracted from day 15 to 85 showed balanced CD4/CD8 phenotypes, whereas a second wave of clones that expanded from day 15 to 37 leaned towards CD4+. Only a couple of mild cases were covered by the study, and larger cohorts that include severe cases with pre-infection samples were considered necessary. SARS-CoV-2 specificity of the second-wave clones peaking on day 37 was not confirmed. Some responding clones were detected in pre-infection memory, which suggested that pre-existing cross-reactive memory T cells had joined the SARS-CoV-2 response.

Trimming removed 0 bases from V and 0 bases from J, leaving 12 bases between the germline ends. Spanning cysteine to phenylalanine, the CDR3 consists of 17 amino acids. Only the CDR3 DNA is retained, 51 bases long and in frame from the first base. CDR1 MGHRA and CDR2 YSYEKL were looked up in the germline V gene. Ficoll-Paque density gradient centrifugation was used to isolate PBMCs. Sequencing used an Illumina NovaSeq 6000. TCRalpha and TCRbeta cDNA libraries were built by 5'RACE with constant-segment primers, adding sample barcodes and unique molecular identifiers. RNA was extracted from every sample with Trizol reagent. Amplification of the libraries took two PCR steps, and the second step added a second sample barcode plus Illumina TruSeq adapters. The libraries were sequenced on an Illumina NovaSeq using 2 x 150 bp paired-end reads. In the original analysis: Reads were demultiplexed and collapsed into UMI-guided consensus sequences with migec v1.2.7. Using mixcr v2.1.11, UMI consensuses were aligned to TRA and TRB V and J templates and then assembled into clonotypes. A clonotype was counted as expanded or contracted only if both edgeR and NoisET called the change significant, with noise models trained on biological replicates. For edgeR calls, the cutoffs were a false discovery rate-adjusted p below 0.01 and a log2 fold-change threshold of 1. As an exploratory analysis of dynamics, PCA with hierarchical clustering was applied to max-normalized trajectories of the 1000 most abundant clonotypes. Separately sequenced CD4+ and CD8+ repertoires were used to assign the CD4 or CD8 phenotype of responding clones. TCRdb reprocessed the public reads (quality trimming at Q25 with fastp, clone calling with MiXCR) and kept in-frame beta chains. Every distinct CDR3 protein forms one entry, paired with its most common genes and DNA. These V and J calls derive from TCRdb rather than the authors' analysis. Recorded for this sample are about 310,000 distinct CDR3 sequences; approximately 20% of them occurred a single time. Together, the top ten hold 20% to 25% of the sample.

This clonotype showed up just a few times. The specificity of this receptor is unknown. No much larger clone exists at a distance of one base, and base qualities are not known. This receptor was obtained from a man in his late teens or twenties who had mild COVID-19 (a few samples of this study predate the infection). The sample titles of this study are shuffled in the database, so cell type and time point are left out; the donor was told from shared clones. The V gene is TRBV4-1 and the J gene is TRBJ2-1; tentative D gene TRBD2, with 5 bases matching. The sequenced sample consisted of PBMCs or a T cell subset sorted from them (not recorded which). The DNA sequence reads TGCGCCAGCAGCCAAGAAAAAGAGCGGAGCTCCTACAATGAGCAGTTCTTC. Its product reads: CASSQEKERSSYNEQFF.